The 26 T cell receptor beta chains given below trace back to one sample, sequenced in a study of naive and memory T cell subsets (dated by TCRdb to between 2016 and 2019). Library preparation was by UMI-ligation and nested PCR. This sample was sequenced with an Illumina MiSeq. For the blood and skin samples, reverse transcription of TCR RNA was done with SuperScript IV along with alpha and beta constant region primers. TCRdb redid the processing of the public reads, applying fastp at Q25 and MiXCR, and retained in-frame beta chains. Rows with a matching CDR3 protein are joined into one entry that keeps the most common DNA and genes. Recorded for this sample are 15,000 to 20,000 distinct CDR3 sequences; more than 9% of them occurred a single time. The ten largest make up nearly 7% of the sample. What the treatment or condition label conveys for this sample: skin biopsy from PPD injection site in Mantoux-positive individual. Before reverse transcription, total RNA that had not been cell sorted was treated with RQ1 DNase, with a target input of about 1 to 1000 ng.

The sequenced sample was skin, obtained from a tuberculin skin test site. Receptor source: an adult in good health.

This clonotype has a count of ten or more. The junction shows a germline mismatch at one end, possibly a read error. V usage is TRBV28 and J usage is TRBJ1-1; possibly TRBD1 for D (5 bases). This CDR3 is 12 amino acids long. Looked up from germline, CDR1 is MDHEN and CDR2 is SYDVKM. The CDR3 DNA reads as TGTGCCAGCAGTGCCCCGGGACCTGAGGCTTTCTTT. This encodes CASSAPGPEAFF.

This clonotype was recorded at least ten times. V gene TRBV29-1 combines with J gene TRBJ2-5, with D perhaps TRBD1 or TRBD2 (5 bases each). Germline CDR1 and CDR2: SQVTM and ANQGSEA. The CDR3 spans 14 residues. Trimming stripped 7 bases from V and 3 bases from J, with 18 bases between. For the CDR3, the DNA is TGCAGCGGCCGGGACCTTTACCGGGAAGAGACCCAGTACTTC. Amino acid sequence: CSGRDLYREETQYF.

By sample share, this clonotype is medium-sized. The DNA for the CDR3 is TGTGCCAGCAGCATTAGCGGGAGGGGTTTGGAGCAGTACTTC. Protein: CASSISGRGLEQYF. V is TRBV12-3 or TRBV12-4 and J is TRBJ2-7; the match to TRBD2 covers 11 bases. The CDR3 contains 14 residues. V trimming: 6 bases; J trimming: 7 bases; junction bases outside the gene matches: 8.

The chain has TRBV27 and TRBJ2-1; D is tentatively TRBD1 or TRBD2 (5 bases each). V dropped 6 bases and J dropped 3 bases, with 15 bases sitting between them. This CDR3 region has 15 residues. The V gene's germline CDR1 is MNHEY and CDR2 SMNVEV (reference sequence). CDR3 loop: CASSPGRILYNEQFF. The CDR3 DNA is TGTGCCAGCAGCCCGGGACGGATCCTCTACAATGAGCAGTTCTTC.

This clonotype was recorded a few times. The chain recombines TRBV6-2 or TRBV6-3 with TRBJ1-1; D call uncertain. The V end lost 7 bases, the J end lost 5 bases, and 20 bases lay between the germline ends. The CDR3 extends over 15 amino acids. Germline-derived CDR1 and CDR2 are MNHEY and SVGEGT. In DNA form, the CDR3 reads TGTGCCAGCAAGGCTACCGCAGGCCCCTTGACTGAAGCTTTCTTT. This sequence encodes CASKATAGPLTEAFF.

This clonotype was detected many times. The chain combines TRBV4-3 with TRBJ2-2; D is perhaps TRBD1 or TRBD2 (5 bases each). Per the germline V gene, CDR1 is LGHNA and CDR2 is YSLEER. V lost 5 bases and J 0 bases, leaving 10 bases between the germline ends. The CDR3 totals 15 residues. The CDR3 coding sequence is TGCGCCAGCAGCTCAGGGAGCTCGAACACCGGGGAGCTGTTTTTT. Translating gives CASSSGSSNTGELFF.

The V and J genes are TRBV11-3 and TRBJ2-1; D is perhaps TRBD2 (5 bases). The ends were cut back, 0 bases at V and 1 base at J, with 13 bases in the middle. Germline V gene data show CDR1 as SGHNT and CDR2 as YENEEA. The CDR3 contains 17 residues. The CDR3 loop reads CASSLDSSPTSYNEQFF. DNA of the CDR3: TGTGCCAGCAGCTTAGATTCTAGCCCAACGTCCTACAATGAGCAGTTCTTC.

V is TRBV27 and J is TRBJ2-1; 11 bases align to TRBD2. The CDR3 runs 17 residues. V shed 6 bases and J 5 bases; nucleotides not matched to a gene: 12. CDR1 and CDR2 from the germline V gene are MNHEY and SMNVEV (reference sequence). The CDR3 region has the DNA TGTGCCAGCAGGGGGTGGGGACTAGCGGACCGGGACAATGAGCAGTTCTTC. It specifies CASRGWGLADRDNEQFF.

This clonotype is judged medium-sized. V and J are TRBV10-3 and TRBJ2-1; 8 bases map to TRBD2. The CDR3 loop spans 12 amino acids. Trimming removed 3 bases from V and 8 bases from J; junction bases left unmatched: 0. Germline V CDR1 and CDR2: ENHRY, SYGVKD. CDR3 sequence: CAISEAGDEQFF. DNA for the CDR3: TGTGCCATCAGTGAAGCGGGAGATGAGCAGTTCTTC.

This clonotype is labeled medium-sized. This rearrangement joins TRBV9 to TRBJ2-7; 10 nucleotides match TRBD1. The CDR3 extends over 16 amino acids. The ends lost 0 bases at V and 10 bases at J; junction bases unmatched: 13. Germline CDR1 and CDR2: SGDLS and YYNGEE. In DNA, the CDR3 is TGTGCCAGCAGCGTAGAAGACAGGGGGCCCGAGGGAGGTCAGTACTTC. It translates to CASSVEDRGPEGGQYF. Variable domain in full (rest from reference TRBV9 and TRBJ2-7): DSGVTQTPKHLITATGQRVTLRCSPRSGDLSVYWYQQSLDQGLQFLIQYYNGEERAKGNILERFSAQQFPDLHSELNLSSLELGDSALYFCASSVEDRGPEGGQYFGPGTRLTVT.

This chain uses TRBV20-1 with TRBJ2-2, with 10 bases aligning to TRBD1. This CDR3 region has 16 residues. Germline lookup yields CDR1 DFQATT and CDR2 SNEGSKA (reference sequence). The junction had 9 bases not matched to a gene; V was cut back by 1 base and J by 7 bases. CDR3 nucleotides: TGCAGTGCTAGAGCGGGACAGGGGACAAAAGGCGGGGAGCTGTTTTTT. Its translation is CSARAGQGTKGGELFF.

A remark on this clonotype: Being one base from a much bigger clone, this may be a read error. J is TRBJ2-7 and V is TRBV11-2; 9 nucleotides agree with TRBD1. This CDR3 is 16 amino acids long. CDR1 is SGHAT and CDR2 is FQNNGV in the germline V gene. This CDR3 is CVSSLGGTGSFYEQYF. DNA of the CDR3: TGTGTCAGCAGCTTAGGCGGGACAGGGTCATTTTACGAGCAGTACTTC.

The sample holds many counts of this clonotype. V gene TRBV12-3 or TRBV12-4 combines with J gene TRBJ2-2, with D perhaps assigned TRBD1 or TRBD2 (5 bases each). The V end was cut by 6 bases, the J end by 6 bases, with 14 bases between. The CDR3 loop spans 14 amino acids. CDR3 in amino acids: CASSVSGGSGELFF. In nucleotides, the CDR3 is TGTGCCAGCAGCGTGAGTGGGGGTTCCGGGGAGCTGTTTTTT.

By frequency in the sample, this clonotype is medium-sized. The chain recombines TRBV6-5 with TRBJ2-1; 7 nucleotides align to TRBD2. Germline V CDR1 and CDR2: MNHEY, SVGAGI. With 5 bases clipped from V and 6 bases from J, the junction kept 10 bases outside the gene matches. This CDR3 comprises 15 residues. CDR3 DNA: TGTGCCAGCAGTAGCAGCGGGATGTCCGGCAATGAGCAGTTCTTC. This encodes CASSSSGMSGNEQFF.

This clonotype appeared many times. The CDR3: CSVERPPGNEQFF. CDR3 nucleotides: TGCAGCGTTGAGAGGCCGCCGGGGAATGAGCAGTTCTTC. V usage is TRBV29-1 and J usage is TRBJ2-1; D is perhaps TRBD2 (5 bases). The CDR3 contains 13 residues. Per germline, CDR1 SQVTM and CDR2 ANQGSEA. Trimming removed 3 bases at V and 7 bases at J, with 13 bases between.

This clonotype came up a few times. The rearrangement uses TRBV6-2 or TRBV6-3 and TRBJ2-7; no clear D. The CDR3 is made up of 12 amino acids. Germline CDR1 and CDR2: MNHEY and SVGEGT. V was cut by 1 base and J by 6 bases, with 7 bases left in between. This CDR3 reads CASSYLGSEQYF. The DNA of the CDR3 is TGTGCCAGCAGTTACTTGGGTTCCGAGCAGTACTTC.

This clonotype was found many times. The chain has TRBV6-6 and TRBJ1-1; D remains unclear. Germline V gene lookup returns CDR1 MNHNY and CDR2 SVGAGI (reference sequence). Trimming took 2 bases from V and 0 from J, leaving 4 bases between them. This CDR3 has 13 amino acids. This CDR3 is CASSYILNTEAFF. The CDR3 DNA follows: TGTGCCAGCAGTTACATACTGAACACTGAAGCTTTCTTT.

By frequency in the sample, this clonotype is medium-sized (0.01 to 0.1%). The chain uses TRBV29-1 and TRBJ1-1; 9 positions agree with TRBD1. From germline, CDR1 is SQVTM and CDR2 ANQGSEA. Trimming took 6 bases from V and 4 from J; bases not matched to a gene: 3. This CDR3 spans 12 amino acids. The chain's CDR3 is CSVRDRVTEAFF. CDR3 sequence (DNA): TGCAGCGTGCGGGACAGGGTCACTGAAGCTTTCTTT. The full variable domain, its missing parts supplied by reference TRBV29-1 and TRBJ1-1, is SAVISQKPSRDICQRGTSLTIQCQVDSQVTMMFWYRQQPGQSLTLIATANQGSEATYESGFVIDKFPISRPNLTFSTLTVSNMSPEDSSIYLCSVRDRVTEAFFGQGTRLTVV.

Only a few counts were recorded for this clonotype. The chain has TRBV28 and TRBJ1-5; 11 bases are a match to TRBD1. The CDR3 runs 15 residues. The V segment lost 6 bases and the J segment 6 bases; nucleotides outside the gene matches: 7. Germline-derived CDR1 and CDR2 are MDHEN and SYDVKM. CDR3 bases: TGTGCCAGCAGCTCCGGACAGGGGGCGTCTCAGCCCCAGCATTTT. As protein: CASSSGQGASQPQHF.

The chain joins TRBV5-1 to TRBJ2-7; D might be TRBD2 (5 bases). V was pared by 4 bases and J by 4 bases, with 18 bases between. Germline values: CDR1 SGHRS, CDR2 YFSETQ. The CDR3 totals 15 residues. Written as DNA, the CDR3 is TGCGCCAGCAGCCCGGCGCCGGGGAGCTTTTACGAGCAGTACTTC. Its translation: CASSPAPGSFYEQYF.

The V gene is TRBV5-1, the J gene TRBJ2-1; D remains unclear. V was pared by 5 bases and J by 3 bases, with 9 bases between. Germline CDR1 and CDR2: SGHRS and YFSETQ. CDR3 size: 13 residues. CDR3 sequence (DNA): TGCGCCAGCAGTCTTAGGTACTACAATGAGCAGTTCTTC. Translating gives CASSLRYYNEQFF.

This clonotype has only a few counts. The chain recombines TRBV4-1 with TRBJ2-7; 8 bases are a match to TRBD2. Germline V CDR1 and CDR2: MGHRA, YSYEKL. The CDR3 is 16 residues long. Trimming took 0 bases from V and 0 from J; bases not matched to a gene: 4. The CDR3: CASSQESGGNSYEQYF. Written as DNA, the CDR3 is TGCGCCAGCAGCCAAGAAAGCGGGGGTAACTCCTACGAGCAGTACTTC.

This clonotype was counted ten times or more. This chain connects TRBV29-1 to TRBJ2-7; D remains ambiguous. The CDR3 runs 13 residues. V was clipped by 7 bases and J by 1 base, with 14 bases between them. Germline V gene data show CDR1 as SQVTM and CDR2 as ANQGSEA. This chain's CDR3 is CSARKVGSYEQYF. The CDR3 DNA sequence: TGCAGCGCTCGGAAAGTAGGGTCCTACGAGCAGTACTTC.

In this sample, this clonotype turned up many times. The V gene is TRBV7-6, the J gene TRBJ2-7; TRBD2 aligns across 8 bases. Per the germline V gene, CDR1 is SGHVS and CDR2 is FNYEAQ. The CDR3 is made up of 14 amino acids. With 8 bases clipped from V and 5 bases from J, the junction kept 11 bases outside the gene matches. The CDR3 region is CASAQGSSGNEQYF. CDR3 bases: TGTGCCAGCGCTCAAGGGAGTAGCGGGAACGAGCAGTACTTC. Variable domain in full (rest from reference TRBV7-6 and TRBJ2-7): GAGVSQSPRYKVTKRGQDVALRCDPISGHVSLYWYRQALGQGPEFLTYFNYEAQQDKSGLPNDRFSAERPEGSISTLTIQRTEQRDSAMYRCASAQGSSGNEQYFGPGTRLTVT.

This clonotype was found many times. The V call is TRBV5-6, the J call TRBJ2-7; the match to TRBD1 covers 9 bases. Trimming at V came to 1 base and at J to 7 bases, leaving 6 bases not matched to a gene. Looked up from germline, CDR1 is SGHDT and CDR2 is YYEEEE. The CDR3 consists of 14 residues. The CDR3 loop is CASSLRGQGPEQYF. The DNA of the CDR3 is TGTGCCAGCAGCTTGCGTGGACAGGGGCCTGAGCAGTACTTC.

This clonotype occurred a few times. V usage is TRBV10-3 and J usage is TRBJ1-4; maybe TRBD1 (5 bases). CDR3 size: 13 residues. The V and J ends lost 10 bases and 2 bases respectively, with 11 bases between them. Germline V gene data show CDR1 as ENHRY and CDR2 as SYGVKD. As DNA, the CDR3 is TGTGCCAGCCAGGGTCGCACTAATGAAAAACTGTTTTTT. It yields the protein CASQGRTNEKLFF.